The 18 T cell receptor beta chains below all came from one sample that was sequenced in a study of graft-versus-host responses after intestinal transplantation. TCRdb keeps only in-frame clones here, not all; method: immunoSEQ multiplex PCR. The sample carries 96,000 or so clones, about 94% recorded once. Antigens for these TCRs are unknown. This sample comprised unstimulated CD4+ T cells sorted from spleen or lymph node cells, obtained before intestinal transplant. The receptors come from a human donor who received an intestinal transplant.

This sequence joins TRBV29-1 and TRBJ2-1; 9 positions agree with TRBD2. Germline-derived CDR1 and CDR2 are SQVTM and ANQGSEA. This CDR3 is 14 amino acids long. V gave up 8 bases and J gave up 9 bases; unmatched junction bases: 14. CDR3 coding DNA: TGCAGCACCGGGACCGGGGGACTAGCCGTTGAGCAGTTCTTC. Its translation: CSTGTGGLAVEQFF.

CDR3 residues: CASSIPPQAATDTQYF. CDR3 nucleotide sequence: TGTGCCAGCAGTATCCCACCCCAAGCGGCCACAGATACGCAGTATTTT. The chain recombines TRBV28 with TRBJ2-3; D is perhaps TRBD2 (5 bases). This CDR3 region has 16 residues. CDR1 and CDR2 (germline): MDHEN, SYDVKM. Trimming left V 5 bases short and J 2 bases short, with 17 bases between. The full variable domain, in which reference TRBV28 and TRBJ2-3 provide the parts outside the CDR3, is DVKVTQSSRYLVKRTGEKVFLECVQDMDHENMFWYRQDPGLGLRLIYFSYDVKMKEKGDIPEGYSVSREKKERFSLILESASTNQTSMYLCASSIPPQAATDTQYFGPGTRLTVL.

The chain links TRBV6-6 to TRBJ2-7, with TRBD1 as a possible D gene (6 bases). Germline V gene sequence: CDR1 MNHNY, CDR2 SVGAGI (reference sequence). This CDR3 is built from 15 residues. Trimming removed 8 bases at V and 3 bases at J, with 20 bases between. The CDR3 DNA reads TGTGCCAGCTTAGCGTGGGGCAGGGGAATCTACGAGCAGTACTTC. It specifies CASLAWGRGIYEQYF.

This chain uses TRBV4-3 with TRBJ2-1; D unclear. Germline CDR1 and CDR2: LGHNA and YSLEER. The germline V and J ends were trimmed by 4 bases and 12 bases, with 19 bases remaining between them. The CDR3 is 14 residues long. The CDR3 DNA reads as TGCGCCAGCAGCCCCCTTTCCAGGTCTTCAGGGCAGTTCTTC. Encoded protein: CASSPLSRSSGQFF.

The rearrangement links TRBV7-2 to TRBJ2-1, with 10 nucleotides matching TRBD2. Per germline, CDR1 SGHTA and CDR2 FQGNSA. The CDR3 extends over 18 amino acids. V was clipped by 0 bases and J by 2 bases; unmatched bases: 7. In DNA form, the CDR3 reads TGTGCCAGCAGCTTAGCTTCGCTAGCGGGGGTGGCCTACAATGAGCAGTTCTTC. This encodes CASSLASLAGVAYNEQFF.

V usage is TRBV27 and J usage is TRBJ2-3, with 9 bases aligning to TRBD1. The CDR3 has 15 amino acids. Germline-derived CDR1 and CDR2 are MNHEY and SMNVEV (reference sequence). Unmatched junction bases numbered 6, after V lost 5 bases and J lost 3 bases. CDR3 sequence: CASSDRGLRTDTQYF. CDR3 coding DNA: TGTGCCAGCAGTGACAGGGGGTTGAGGACAGATACGCAGTATTTT.

This rearrangement joins TRBV6-1 to TRBJ1-3, with 8 positions matching TRBD1. CDR1 and CDR2 (germline): MNHNS, SASEGT. With 6 bases clipped from V and 0 bases from J, the junction kept 4 bases outside the gene matches. The CDR3 is made up of 15 amino acids. The CDR3 DNA is TGTGCCAGCAGAACAGGGGGATCCTCTGGAAACACCATATATTTT. This sequence encodes CASRTGGSSGNTIYF.

The V and J genes are TRBV27 and TRBJ1-5, with TRBD1 identical over 8 bases. With V trimmed by 5 bases and J by 4 bases, 4 bases remained unmatched. The germline V gene has CDR1 MNHEY and CDR2 SMNVEV (reference sequence). The CDR3 has 14 residues. The CDR3 nucleotides are TGTGCCAGCAGTAGGACAGGGCAAAATCAGCCCCAGCATTTT. Translating it yields CASSRTGQNQPQHF.

The chain uses TRBV15 and TRBJ2-7; 7 bases fit TRBD1. CDR1 and CDR2 from the germline V gene are LNHNV and YYDKDF (reference sequence). V lost 0 bases and J lost 6; bases outside the gene matches: 2. This CDR3 contains 13 residues. The CDR3 spells CATSRDRQGEQYF. CDR3 nucleotide sequence: TGTGCCACCAGCAGAGATAGACAGGGCGAGCAGTACTTC. The whole variable domain, remainder taken from reference TRBV15 and TRBJ2-7, is DAMVIQNPRYQVTQFGKPVTLSCSQTLNHNVMYWYQQKSSQAPKLLFHYYDKDFNNEADTPDNFQSRRPNTSFCFLDIRSPGLGDTAMYLCATSRDRQGEQYFGPGTRLTVT.

The chain couples TRBV7-9 to TRBJ1-4, with TRBD1 matching 8 bases. Germline V gives CDR1 SEHNR, CDR2 FQNEAQ (reference sequence). The V segment lost 4 bases and the J segment 3 bases; nucleotides outside the gene matches: 4. CDR3 length: 15 residues. CDR3 amino acids: CASSYGQGSNEKLFF. In DNA form, the CDR3 reads TGTGCCAGCAGCTATGGACAGGGCTCTAATGAAAAACTGTTTTTT.

The chain uses TRBV6-1 and TRBJ1-2; D unresolved. This CDR3 has 14 residues. The V and J ends lost 1 base and 1 base respectively, with 7 bases between them. The germline V gene has CDR1 MNHNS and CDR2 SASEGT. The CDR3 region is CASSEGAGNYGYTF. CDR3 DNA sequence: TGTGCCAGCAGTGAAGGGGCGGGTAACTATGGCTACACCTTC.

This chain uses TRBV5-1 with TRBJ2-5; 11 bases are a match to TRBD2. The CDR3 is 16 residues long. Germline CDR1 and CDR2: SGHRS and YFSETQ. With V trimmed by 0 bases and J by 5 bases, 6 bases remained unmatched. CDR3 sequence: CASSLVVAGGPETQYF. The DNA of the CDR3 is TGCGCCAGCAGCTTGGTCGTAGCGGGAGGGCCGGAGACCCAGTACTTC.

V usage is TRBV6-5 and J usage is TRBJ2-7; D might be TRBD1 (6 bases). The CDR3 is 13 residues long. Germline V CDR1 and CDR2: MNHEY, SVGAGI. With 0 bases removed from V and 4 bases from J, the gap between germline ends came to 7 bases. CDR3 loop: CASSYSRGYEQYF. The CDR3 DNA is TGTGCCAGCAGTTACTCCAGGGGTTACGAGCAGTACTTC.

The chain recombines TRBV6-5 with TRBJ1-1; D is ambiguous. The CDR3 consists of 15 residues. Deletions cut 0 bases from V and 0 bases from J, with 8 bases between. Per the germline V gene, CDR1 is MNHEY and CDR2 is SVGAGI. The CDR3, as DNA: TGTGCCAGCAGTTACTCGGAGGCGATGAACACTGAAGCTTTCTTT. Protein product: CASSYSEAMNTEAFF.

J is TRBJ1-2 and V is TRBV30; D might be TRBD1 (6 bases). The CDR3 extends over 12 amino acids. Germline V gives CDR1 GTSNPN, CDR2 SVGIG (reference sequence). V was pared by 5 bases and J by 5 bases, with 12 bases between. The CDR3 sequence: CAWATGNYGYTF. For the CDR3, the DNA is TGTGCCTGGGCTACAGGGAATTATGGCTACACCTTC. The whole variable domain, remainder taken from reference TRBV30 and TRBJ1-2, is SQTIHQWPATLVQPVGSPLSLECTVEGTSNPNLYWYRQAAGRGLQLLFYSVGIGQISSEVPQNLSASRPQDRQFILSSKKLLLSDSGFYLCAWATGNYGYTFGSGTRLTVV.

J is TRBJ2-1 and V is TRBV6-6; 7 nucleotides line up with TRBD1. This CDR3 comprises 12 residues. Unmatched junction bases numbered 5, after V lost 8 bases and J lost 7 bases. Looked up from germline, CDR1 is MNHNY and CDR2 is SVGAGI (reference sequence). The CDR3: CASWRQGNEQFF. DNA for the CDR3: TGTGCCAGCTGGAGACAGGGTAATGAGCAGTTCTTC.

The sample holds one count of this clone. The gene calls are TRBV5-1 and TRBJ1-4, with TRBD1 matching over 8 bases. The trim removed 4 bases at V and 8 bases at J, leaving 10 bases unmatched. Germline V lookup: CDR1 SGHRS, CDR2 YFSETQ. This CDR3 region has 15 residues. The CDR3, as DNA: TGCGCCAGCAGCCGCGAAACAGGGGGAATAGAAAAACTGTTTTTT. Protein: CASSRETGGIEKLFF. Full variable domain (rest looked up from reference TRBV5-1 and TRBJ1-4): KAGVTQTPRYLIKTRGQQVTLSCSPISGHRSVSWYQQTPGQGLQFLFEYFSETQRNKGNFPGRFSGRQFSNSRSEMNVSTLELGDSALYLCASSRETGGIEKLFFGSGTQLSVL.

V and J are TRBV4-2 and TRBJ2-7; D remains ambiguous. The germline CDR1 and CDR2 sequences are LGHNA and YNFKEQ. This CDR3 contains 13 residues. V was trimmed by 0 bases and J by 6 bases, leaving 9 bases between them. CDR3 residues: CASSQDFNREQYF. Here the CDR3 DNA reads TGTGCCAGCAGCCAAGATTTTAATCGCGAGCAGTACTTC.